A selection of T cell receptor beta chains follows, all from one sample in a study of T cells in Graves' hyperthyroidism and ophthalmopathy. TCRdb re-analysed the multiplex PCR reads in MiXCR, keeping a single row per CDR3 protein. This table holds 400,000 to 550,000 distinct CDR3 sequences, approximately 14% found once. The sequencing input was blood. These receptor sequences come from a young woman with Graves' hyperthyroidism. Both conserved end residues are part of each CDR3. Each record gives: CDR3 protein, CDR3 DNA, CDR3 length, D gene, V gene, clone size, J gene. A D gene is named only where the DNA matches it firmly. The listing skips clone size in some rows; elsewhere it reads once, few, many or a size class.

CDR3: CASSLGLAVSQYF; DNA: TGCGCCAGCAGCTTGGGACTAGCGGTATCCCAGTATTTT; length: 13; D: TRBD2; V: TRBV5-1; size: many; J: TRBJ2-3
CDR3: CAWSVGRGRNQPQHF; DNA: TGTGCCTGGAGTGTAGGGAGGGGTAGGAATCAGCCCCAGCATTTT; length: 15; D: .; V: TRBV30; size: many; J: TRBJ1-5
CDR3: CSASEGRDGYTF; DNA: TGCAGTGCTAGTGAGGGGAGGGATGGCTACACCTTC; length: 12; D: .; V: TRBV20-1; size: many; J: TRBJ1-2
CDR3: CASTLGLANTEAFF; DNA: TGTGCCAGTACCCTAGGGTTAGCGAACACTGAAGCTTTCTTT; length: 14; D: .; V: TRBV19; size: few; J: TRBJ1-1
CDR3: CASTGTSGRAEQFF; DNA: TGTGCCAGCACCGGGACTAGCGGGAGGGCCGAGCAGTTCTTC; length: 14; D: TRBD2; V: TRBV2; size: many; J: TRBJ2-1
CDR3: CASSLTGAEQFF; DNA: TGTGCCAGCAGTTTAACAGGGGCTGAGCAGTTCTTC; length: 12; D: TRBD1; V: TRBV12-3/TRBV12-4; size: many; J: TRBJ2-1
CDR3: CASSSGQGRNQPQHF; DNA: TGTGCCAGCAGTTCCGGACAGGGCCGCAATCAGCCCCAGCATTTT; length: 15; D: TRBD1; V: TRBV27; size: many; J: TRBJ1-5
CDR3: CASSLAPDTEAFF; DNA: TGTGCCAGCAGCTTAGCCCCGGACACTGAAGCTTTCTTT; length: 13; D: .; V: TRBV11-2; size: many; J: TRBJ1-1
CDR3: CASSLPQGSEQYF; DNA: TGTGCCAGCAGCTTACCCCAGGGAAGCGAGCAGTACTTC; length: 13; D: .; V: TRBV11-3; size: many; J: TRBJ2-7
CDR3: CASSPGVAGAQSSYNEQFF; DNA: TGTGCCAGCAGCCCTGGGGTAGCGGGAGCCCAGAGCTCCTACAATGAGCAGTTCTTC; length: 19; D: TRBD2; V: TRBV3-1; size: .; J: TRBJ2-1
CDR3: CASSPAGPNQPQHF; DNA: TGTGCCAGCTCACCGGCAGGGCCAAATCAGCCCCAGCATTTT; length: 14; D: .; V: TRBV18; size: many; J: TRBJ1-5
CDR3: CASSLEGSTPWSGYGYTF; DNA: TGTGCCAGCAGCTTGGAAGGATCCACTCCCTGGTCGGGCTATGGCTACACCTTC; length: 18; D: .; V: TRBV5-5; size: many; J: TRBJ1-2
CDR3: CASSPGRQATNYGYTF; DNA: TGTGCCAGCAGCCCCGGGCGACAGGCGACTAACTATGGCTACACCTTC; length: 16; D: .; V: TRBV7-8; size: many; J: TRBJ1-2
CDR3: CASSGTSGSLPFTNEQFF; DNA: TGTGCCAGCTCCGGGACTAGCGGGAGCCTGCCCTTTACAAATGAGCAGTTCTTC; length: 18; D: TRBD2; V: TRBV3-1; size: many; J: TRBJ2-1
CDR3: CASLSGTSSYEQYF; DNA: TGTGCCAGCCTTTCGGGGACATCCTCCTACGAGCAGTACTTC; length: 14; D: .; V: TRBV2; size: many; J: TRBJ2-7
CDR3: CASSLARWGQGQNIQYF; DNA: TGTGCCAGCAGCTTAGCTCGGTGGGGACAGGGCCAAAACATTCAGTACTTC; length: 17; D: TRBD1; V: TRBV13; size: .; J: TRBJ2-4
CDR3: CASGTGGRNYGYTF; DNA: TGTGCCAGCGGAACAGGGGGTAGGAACTATGGCTACACCTTC; length: 14; D: TRBD1; V: TRBV6-1; size: many; J: TRBJ1-2
CDR3: CASSQHPAQQGEQFF; DNA: TGTGCCAGCAGCCAACATCCCGCCCAGCAGGGTGAGCAGTTCTTC; length: 15; D: .; V: TRBV3-1; size: .; J: TRBJ2-1
CDR3: CASIPGDGGTIYF; DNA: TGTGCCAGCATTCCTGGAGATGGAGGCACCATATATTTT; length: 13; D: .; V: TRBV6-1; size: many; J: TRBJ1-3
CDR3: CAILGQLNQPQHF; DNA: TGCGCCATCCTGGGACAATTAAATCAGCCCCAGCATTTT; length: 13; D: .; V: TRBV5-1; size: few; J: TRBJ1-5
CDR3: CASSPRLAEQYF; DNA: TGTGCCAGCAGTCCCAGACTAGCTGAGCAGTACTTC; length: 12; D: TRBD2; V: TRBV12-3/TRBV12-4; size: many; J: TRBJ2-7
CDR3: CASSPRTGAGTEAFF; DNA: TGTGCCAGCAGCCCTAGGACGGGGGCAGGCACTGAAGCTTTCTTT; length: 15; D: .; V: TRBV7-6; size: .; J: TRBJ1-1
CDR3: CSVENSTSGRTWREQYF; DNA: TGCAGCGTTGAGAACAGTACTAGCGGGAGAACCTGGCGCGAGCAGTACTTC; length: 17; D: TRBD2; V: TRBV29-1; size: many; J: TRBJ2-7
CDR3: CAIRIPETSTDTQYF; DNA: TGTGCCATCAGAATACCCGAGACTAGCACAGATACGCAGTATTTT; length: 15; D: .; V: TRBV10-3; size: many; J: TRBJ2-3
CDR3: CASSPTNSNQPQHF; DNA: TGTGCCAGCAGTCCTACCAATAGCAATCAGCCCCAGCATTTT; length: 14; D: .; V: TRBV12-3/TRBV12-4; size: many; J: TRBJ1-5
CDR3: CASSNAGLANTEAFF; DNA: TGTGCCAGCAGTAACGCGGGACTGGCGAACACTGAAGCTTTCTTT; length: 15; D: .; V: TRBV6-1; size: many; J: TRBJ1-1
CDR3: CATGRRGVYGYTF; DNA: TGTGCCACCGGTCGCAGGGGGGTGTATGGCTACACCTTC; length: 13; D: TRBD1; V: TRBV15; size: many; J: TRBJ1-2
CDR3: CASSLGLRDSNYGYTF; DNA: TGTGCCAGCAGCTTAGGACTCCGGGACAGTAACTATGGCTACACCTTC; length: 16; D: TRBD1; V: TRBV11-2; size: .; J: TRBJ1-2
CDR3: CASSDRNPYEQYF; DNA: TGTGCCAGCAGTGACAGGAACCCCTACGAGCAGTACTTC; length: 13; D: .; V: TRBV2; size: once; J: TRBJ2-7
CDR3: CASSTGTSSTDTQYF; DNA: TGTGCCAGCAGTACCGGGACCTCAAGCACAGATACGCAGTATTTT; length: 15; D: .; V: TRBV28; size: many; J: TRBJ2-3
CDR3: CASSQEGGNGNTIYF; DNA: TGTGCCAGCAGCCAAGAGGGAGGGAATGGAAACACCATATATTTT; length: 15; D: .; V: TRBV3-1; size: .; J: TRBJ1-3